Listed below are T cell receptor beta chains from one sample, sequenced in a study of early stage breast cancer tumors. TCRdb keeps only in-frame clones here, not all; method: immunoSEQ multiplex PCR. Of about 7,900 clones in the sample, approximately 66% were seen once. The material sequenced was breast tumor tissue. Receptor source: a person in their 70s with breast cancer. Each CDR3 is given with its conserved first and last residue. The order of the fields is clone size, D gene, J gene, V gene, CDR3 DNA, CDR3 protein. A D gene is named only where the DNA matches it firmly. Size is omitted from some rows. Given values are once, few, many or a class for expanded clones.

clone size: .
D gene: .
J gene: TRBJ2-1
V gene: TRBV19
CDR3 DNA: TGTGCCAGTAGCCAAGGAGAGGGTTACAATGAGCAGTTCTTC
CDR3 protein: CASSQGEGYNEQFF

clone size: .
D gene: .
J gene: TRBJ1-1
V gene: TRBV5-1
CDR3 DNA: TGCGCCAGCAGCTTGTACCGGGACATGAACACTGAAGCTTTCTTT
CDR3 protein: CASSLYRDMNTEAFF

clone size: few
D gene: .
J gene: TRBJ1-5
V gene: TRBV4-3
CDR3 DNA: TGCGCCAGCAGCCAAGATTTTACACAGGGTAGCCAGCCCCAGCATTTT
CDR3 protein: CASSQDFTQGSQPQHF

clone size: .
D gene: .
J gene: TRBJ2-7
V gene: TRBV2
CDR3 DNA: TGTGCCAGCAGTTCTAGCTCCTACGAGCAGTACTTC
CDR3 protein: CASSSSSYEQYF

clone size: .
D gene: TRBD1
J gene: TRBJ1-2
V gene: TRBV6-5
CDR3 DNA: TGTGCCAGCGCGCAAGGGGGCCTAGGAGACTATGGCTACACCTTC
CDR3 protein: CASAQGGLGDYGYTF

clone size: .
D gene: .
J gene: TRBJ1-6
V gene: TRBV7-2
CDR3 DNA: TGTGCCAGCAGCTTAGTGCCTGGCGGCATCGCTAATTCACCCCTCCACTTT
CDR3 protein: CASSLVPGGIANSPLHF

clone size: .
D gene: TRBD1
J gene: TRBJ2-5
V gene: TRBV7-3
CDR3 DNA: TGTGCCAGCAGCCAGACAGGGGGCCGGGAAACCCAGTACTTC
CDR3 protein: CASSQTGGRETQYF

clone size: .
D gene: .
J gene: TRBJ2-5
V gene: TRBV15
CDR3 DNA: TGTGCCACCAGCAGAGAGCAGCGCCAGCAAGAGACCCAGTACTTC
CDR3 protein: CATSREQRQQETQYF

clone size: .
D gene: TRBD1
J gene: TRBJ2-7
V gene: TRBV20-1
CDR3 DNA: TGCAGTGCGAACAGGGGAAACCAGTACTTC
CDR3 protein: CSANRGNQYF

clone size: .
D gene: .
J gene: TRBJ1-3
V gene: TRBV30
CDR3 DNA: TGTGCCTGGAGCCCAGGGATTGGAGGAAACACCATATATTTT
CDR3 protein: CAWSPGIGGNTIYF

clone size: few
D gene: .
J gene: TRBJ2-1
V gene: TRBV4-3
CDR3 DNA: TGCGCCAGCAGCCAAGATCCGGCAGGAACTTTCAATGAGCAGTTCTTC
CDR3 protein: CASSQDPAGTFNEQFF

clone size: .
D gene: TRBD1
J gene: TRBJ2-2
V gene: TRBV30
CDR3 DNA: TGTGGGACAGGGCCGAACACCGGGGAGCTGTTTTTT
CDR3 protein: CGTGPNTGELFF

clone size: .
D gene: TRBD2
J gene: TRBJ2-5
V gene: TRBV28
CDR3 DNA: TGTGCCAGCAGTACCCTAGCGGGGGCCAGCAAAGAGACCCAGTACTTC
CDR3 protein: CASSTLAGASKETQYF

clone size: .
D gene: .
J gene: TRBJ1-1
V gene: TRBV11-2
CDR3 DNA: TGTGCCAGCAGCTCTAACGACAGGGAAGCTTTCTTT
CDR3 protein: CASSSNDREAFF

clone size: few
D gene: .
J gene: TRBJ1-5
V gene: TRBV5-5
CDR3 DNA: TGTGCCAGCAGTCAAAAGGGGGGGGATCAGCCCCAGCATTTT
CDR3 protein: CASSQKGGDQPQHF

clone size: .
D gene: .
J gene: TRBJ1-2
V gene: TRBV5-6
CDR3 DNA: TGTGCCAGCAGCCCGGGGGGCCGGGGCAGGGGATATGGCTACACCTTC
CDR3 protein: CASSPGGRGRGYGYTF

clone size: few
D gene: .
J gene: TRBJ1-2
V gene: TRBV6-1
CDR3 DNA: TGTGCCAGCAGGACGGGGGGCAGCAGCTATGGCTACACCTTC
CDR3 protein: CASRTGGSSYGYTF

clone size: .
D gene: .
J gene: TRBJ1-1
V gene: TRBV20-1
CDR3 DNA: TGCAGTGCTGGGCACCTTGAAGCTTTCTTT
CDR3 protein: CSAGHLEAFF

clone size: once
D gene: .
J gene: TRBJ1-5
V gene: TRBV6-6
CDR3 DNA: TGTGCCAGCAGTTACGTGGGGAGGGACGGGCAGCCCCAGCATTTT
CDR3 protein: CASSYVGRDGQPQHF

clone size: .
D gene: .
J gene: TRBJ2-2
V gene: TRBV10-3
CDR3 DNA: TGTGCCATCAGTGAGGTCAGGGGAGCCACCGGGGAGCTGTTTTTT
CDR3 protein: CAISEVRGATGELFF

clone size: medium-sized
D gene: TRBD2
J gene: TRBJ2-1
V gene: TRBV7-9
CDR3 DNA: TGTGCCAGCAGCTACCGACTAGCGGGGGGCGGGGATGAGCAGTTCTTC
CDR3 protein: CASSYRLAGGGDEQFF

clone size: .
D gene: .
J gene: TRBJ1-6
V gene: TRBV12-5
CDR3 DNA: TGTGCTAGTGCCCCTCAGGGTTTTTCACCCCTCCACTTT
CDR3 protein: CASAPQGFSPLHF

clone size: .
D gene: TRBD1
J gene: TRBJ1-5
V gene: TRBV4-1
CDR3 DNA: TGCGCCAGCAGCCCGGGGACAGGGCAGAATCAGCCCCAGCATTTT
CDR3 protein: CASSPGTGQNQPQHF

clone size: .
D gene: TRBD1
J gene: TRBJ2-2
V gene: TRBV2
CDR3 DNA: TGTGCCAGCAGAGACACAGGGGAAAGCGGGGAGCTGTTTTTT
CDR3 protein: CASRDTGESGELFF

clone size: .
D gene: .
J gene: TRBJ2-1
V gene: TRBV5-4
CDR3 DNA: TGTGCCAGCAGCTTAAGAGATGAGCAGTTCTTC
CDR3 protein: CASSLRDEQFF

clone size: few
D gene: TRBD1
J gene: TRBJ1-2
V gene: TRBV28
CDR3 DNA: TGTGCCAGCCGAAGGACAGGGTCGGGTGGCTACACCTTC
CDR3 protein: CASRRTGSGGYTF

clone size: .
D gene: TRBD1
J gene: TRBJ2-5
V gene: TRBV12-5
CDR3 DNA: TGTGCTAGTGGTGCACAGGGGGGCCAAGAGACCCAGTACTTC
CDR3 protein: CASGAQGGQETQYF

clone size: .
D gene: .
J gene: TRBJ2-7
V gene: TRBV7-7
CDR3 DNA: TGTGCCAGCAGCTTAACGGAGGGTGACACCTACGAGCAGTACTTC
CDR3 protein: CASSLTEGDTYEQYF

clone size: .
D gene: .
J gene: TRBJ2-7
V gene: TRBV5-1
CDR3 DNA: TGCGCCAGCAGCGCCGGACACCTCTCCTACGAGCAGTACTTC
CDR3 protein: CASSAGHLSYEQYF

clone size: .
D gene: TRBD1
J gene: TRBJ2-2
V gene: TRBV9
CDR3 DNA: TGTGCCAGCAGTGCCGACAGGGTTCCAGGCGGGGAGCTGTTTTTT
CDR3 protein: CASSADRVPGGELFF

clone size: medium-sized
D gene: .
J gene: TRBJ1-1
V gene: TRBV28
CDR3 DNA: TGTGCCAGCAGTTTTGGGGGGTCCACTGAAGCTTTCTTT
CDR3 protein: CASSFGGSTEAFF

clone size: .
D gene: .
J gene: TRBJ2-1
V gene: TRBV25-1
CDR3 DNA: TGTGCCAGCAGTGAATGGCAAGGAGACGATGAGCAGTTCTTC
CDR3 protein: CASSEWQGDDEQFF

clone size: .
D gene: .
J gene: TRBJ1-4
V gene: TRBV19
CDR3 DNA: TGTGCCAGTAGTATGAAGACCCTGGAGGAAAAACTGTTTTTT
CDR3 protein: CASSMKTLEEKLFF

clone size: .
D gene: .
J gene: TRBJ1-2
V gene: TRBV7-2
CDR3 DNA: TGTGCCAGCACCCCGACAGAAGCTAACTATGGCTACACCTTC
CDR3 protein: CASTPTEANYGYTF

clone size: .
D gene: .
J gene: TRBJ1-1
V gene: TRBV2
CDR3 DNA: TGTGCCAGCAGTGGAGAGGGAGCCCCAAGTGAAGCTTTCTTT
CDR3 protein: CASSGEGAPSEAFF

clone size: .
D gene: TRBD1
J gene: TRBJ2-7
V gene: TRBV5-4
CDR3 DNA: TGTGCCAGCAGCTGGGGACAGGGGGCGGGGGAGCAGTACTTC
CDR3 protein: CASSWGQGAGEQYF

clone size: .
D gene: .
J gene: TRBJ2-1
V gene: TRBV29-1
CDR3 DNA: TGCAGCGTCCAACCTGGGGGGGCCTGGGGTGAGCAGTTCTTC
CDR3 protein: CSVQPGGAWGEQFF

clone size: .
D gene: .
J gene: TRBJ1-5
V gene: TRBV29-1
CDR3 DNA: TGCAGCGTTTCGGGGGGATTTAATCAGCCCCAGCATTTT
CDR3 protein: CSVSGGFNQPQHF

clone size: medium-sized
D gene: .
J gene: TRBJ2-3
V gene: TRBV19
CDR3 DNA: TGTGCCAGTAGTATTCGAGTTCCAACAGATACGCAGTATTTT
CDR3 protein: CASSIRVPTDTQYF

clone size: few
D gene: TRBD2
J gene: TRBJ2-3
V gene: TRBV6-5
CDR3 DNA: TGTGCCAGCAGTTACGTTGCGGGGGGTATCACAGATACGCAGTATTTT
CDR3 protein: CASSYVAGGITDTQYF

clone size: few
D gene: .
J gene: TRBJ1-5
V gene: TRBV7-8
CDR3 DNA: TGTGCCAGCAGCGCAGGACAGAATCAGCCCCAGCATTTT
CDR3 protein: CASSAGQNQPQHF

clone size: .
D gene: .
J gene: TRBJ1-6
V gene: TRBV7-9
CDR3 DNA: TGTGCCAGCAGCCCCCGGACGACAGGCGTATATAATTCACCCCTCCACTTT
CDR3 protein: CASSPRTTGVYNSPLHF

clone size: few
D gene: .
J gene: TRBJ1-1
V gene: TRBV7-9
CDR3 DNA: TGTGCCAGCAGCCTCACGGGGGGGACTGAAGCTTTCTTT
CDR3 protein: CASSLTGGTEAFF

clone size: .
D gene: TRBD2
J gene: TRBJ2-3
V gene: TRBV28
CDR3 DNA: TGTGCCAGCAGTTCCCCAGCTAGCGGGGACACAGATACGCAGTATTTT
CDR3 protein: CASSSPASGDTDTQYF

clone size: .
D gene: TRBD1
J gene: TRBJ1-5
V gene: TRBV19
CDR3 DNA: TGTGCCAGTAGTCCCGGGACAGGTCCTTATAGCAATCAGCCCCAGCATTTT
CDR3 protein: CASSPGTGPYSNQPQHF

clone size: large
D gene: TRBD1
J gene: TRBJ2-7
V gene: TRBV9
CDR3 DNA: TGTGCCAGCAGCCCCGGGACAGGGGGCCTGTACGAGCAGTACTTC
CDR3 protein: CASSPGTGGLYEQYF

clone size: .
D gene: .
J gene: TRBJ1-1
V gene: TRBV7-2
CDR3 DNA: TGTGCCAGCAGCTTAGGTTTGACAGCGGGGGCTTTCTTT
CDR3 protein: CASSLGLTAGAFF

clone size: .
D gene: .
J gene: TRBJ2-4
V gene: TRBV2
CDR3 DNA: TGTGCCAGCAGTGAAGCGGAGTTTAGGAAAAACATTCAGTACTTC
CDR3 protein: CASSEAEFRKNIQYF

clone size: .
D gene: .
J gene: TRBJ2-3
V gene: TRBV4-1
CDR3 DNA: TGCGCCAGCAGCCAAGCGGGTAGCACAGATACGCAGTATTTT
CDR3 protein: CASSQAGSTDTQYF

clone size: .
D gene: .
J gene: TRBJ1-6
V gene: TRBV10-3
CDR3 DNA: TGTGCCATCAGTGAGGTTCAAAATTCACCCCTCCACTTT
CDR3 protein: CAISEVQNSPLHF

clone size: .
D gene: TRBD1
J gene: TRBJ1-1
V gene: TRBV7-3
CDR3 DNA: TGTGCCAGCAGCGCCGACAGGGGGCGGAGGGCTTTCTTT
CDR3 protein: CASSADRGRRAFF

clone size: .
D gene: TRBD1
J gene: TRBJ2-7
V gene: TRBV5-1
CDR3 DNA: TGCGCCAGCAGCTTGCGACCAGGGGGTCAAAAGTACGAGCAGTACTTC
CDR3 protein: CASSLRPGGQKYEQYF